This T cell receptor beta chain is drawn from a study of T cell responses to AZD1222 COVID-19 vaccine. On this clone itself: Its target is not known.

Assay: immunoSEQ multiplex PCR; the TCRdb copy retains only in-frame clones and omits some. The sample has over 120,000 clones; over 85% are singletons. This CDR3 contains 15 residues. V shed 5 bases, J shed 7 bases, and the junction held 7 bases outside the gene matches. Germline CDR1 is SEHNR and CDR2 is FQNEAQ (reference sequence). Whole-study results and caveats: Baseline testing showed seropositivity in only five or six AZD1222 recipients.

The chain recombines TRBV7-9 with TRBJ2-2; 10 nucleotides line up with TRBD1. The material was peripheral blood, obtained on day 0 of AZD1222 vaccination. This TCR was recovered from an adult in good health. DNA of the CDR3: TGTGCCAGCAGCCCCGGGACAGGGGCGGGCGGGGAGCTGTTTTTT. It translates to CASSPGTGAGGELFF.